The sequence of this T cell receptor beta chain was determined in a study of shared clonotypes between healthy human individuals (TCRdb year 2020). With regard to the full study: The cohort comprised two women and a few men aged 18 to 49 years. Different laboratories and diverse techniques were used to prepare libraries and sequence TCR repertoires, to increase sequencing depth and limit assay-specific biases. For each donor, CD4 naive and CD4 memory were each run on three plates, CD8 naive on two plates, and CD8 memory on one plate. Blood TCR repertoires of 5 or 6 healthy adults were deeply sequenced to estimate repertoire size and the extent of clonotype sharing between individuals. Per donor, leukapheresis produced somewhere between about 0.8 and 9 billion PBMCs. Study-wide findings and limitations: Pairwise subsampling led to the expectation that sequencing depth would affect the degree of clonotype sharing among donors. Sampling was restricted to blood, and TCR repertoires in tissue are likely to differ from TCR repertoires in blood. When several donors were compared, the shared fraction of clonotypes was 5% to 6.5% for naive CD4, 3% to 4% for naive CD8, more than 2% for memory CD4, and roughly 0.4% for memory CD8. Compared with non-shared clonotypes, the clonotypes found in all four sorted-subset donors had higher generation probabilities. Naive subsets generally had larger estimated clonotype richness than memory subsets did. Rarefaction of sorted-subset datasets indicated incomplete sequencing despite the large sequencing depth. The small number of donors limited the genetic and exposure-history diversity represented.

About this clone itself: Its cognate antigen has yet to be identified. No quality values exist for individual bases; no much larger clone is one base distant.

Using the deep immunoSEQ assay, TCR CDR3 regions were amplified from genomic DNA by multiplex PCR. Genomic DNA extracted from each cell subset was distributed evenly over all wells of several immunoSEQ 96-well plates, and each plate served as one replicate. Each replicate PCR for sorted subsets received 150 to 250 ng genomic DNA, equal to 28,000 or so T cell genomes. The purified libraries were quantified using a Qubit 3.0 fluorometer, sized with a Bioanalyzer 2100, and then quantified again using the KAPA Library Quantification kit. Each immunoSEQ 96-well plate was sequenced on its own single-read 150-cycle Illumina NextSeq 550 flow cell. The authors' pipeline ran thus. Because the immunoSEQ output included only junctional sequences and no quality scores, the filtering could not be the same as the filtering used for full-length reads. Sequences were annotated with PyIR, a Python wrapper for IgBLAST v1.9, and V/J genes and CDR3 were assigned using IMGT germline references. Reads were removed for weak V/J assignments (E-value above 1e-6), missing CDR3, stop codons, out-of-frame junctions, or ambiguous translated residues. V3J clonotypes were defined as sequences sharing an identical inferred V gene, J gene, and CDR3 amino acid sequence. The percentage overlap between two repertoires was calculated by dividing the number of shared unique clonotypes by the size of the smaller repertoire. Three approaches were used to assess repertoire richness: RTK rarefaction, the Chao1 estimator, and Recon v2.1 estimates of unobserved clonotypes. OLGA was used to compute generation probabilities for all TCRbeta clonotypes that the gDNA method yielded from a few donors. Imported from immuneACCESS, the table was reduced by TCRdb to in-frame sequences with V and J called. These copies leave out some clones; in studies compared against another copy, an unresolved V gene accounts for under half, and the cause of the remainder is not known. D and trimming were read from the DNA, whereas the V and J calls and clone size are those reported in that table. For this sample the table gives around 650,000 clones, of which about 96% were detected only once. Around 0.1% of the sample rests with the top ten.

V is clipped by 3 bases and J by 6 bases, and the sequence between their germline boundaries is 8 bases long. The germline V gene specifies MDHEN as CDR1 and SYDVKM as CDR2. The cysteine opens and the phenylalanine closes a CDR3 of 13 amino acids. The kept DNA is CDR3 alone, 39 bases in frame from the first base. CD8 naive samples were obtained by positive selection for CCR7 among CD45RO-negative cells, yielding a CD45RA+CCR7+ population from which TemRA cells were excluded. Donors were healthy HIV-negative adults with no recently reported acute infections or vaccinations. All donors were Caucasian adults living in Nashville, Tennessee, USA. Blood was collected by leukapheresis, and PBMCs were isolated by Ficoll-Histopaque density gradient centrifugation and then cryopreserved in liquid nitrogen vapor phase. Analytical flow cytometry was used to check the purity and quantity of every magnetically sorted T cell population. Genomic DNA was isolated from each sorted fraction and quantified by UV absorbance on a Nanodrop 2000c.

The rearrangement joined TRBV28 to TRBJ2-2; the D gene cannot be resolved reliably. Sequenced input: naive CD8+ T cells sorted from blood. This specimen's cell subset or site label, per the study, means: CD45RA+CCR7+. The TCR sequence derives from a young woman in good health. The CDR3 has the sequence CASSFRPPGELFF. At the DNA level, the sequence is TGTGCCAGCAGTTTCCGGCCCCCCGGGGAGCTGTTTTTT.